This entry lists 21 T cell receptor beta chains sequenced from one sample in a study of regulatory T cells in long-lasting Graves disease. Time point given: newly diagnosed GD, antithyroid drugs for less than 3 months. Isolated PBMC RNA provided the starting material for the TCR library. Arm-PCR of CDR3 regions and iRepertoire HTBI primers were used to build TCR beta libraries. MiXCR, applied by TCRdb to the multiplex PCR reads, yields one record per CDR3 protein. The sample shows roughly 320,000 distinct CDR3 sequences, roughly 17% of them seen only once. This sample was shared with a second study, whose subject was T cells in Graves' hyperthyroidism and ophthalmopathy.

Specimen: peripheral blood mononuclear cells (PBMCs), collected at new diagnosis, from a patient treated with antithyroid drugs. The receptors here all came from a man aged 40-49 years with Graves disease.

This clonotype was observed many times. The rearrangement joins TRBV12-3 or TRBV12-4 to TRBJ2-2; D unresolved. V was cut by 6 bases and J by 5 bases, with 10 bases left in between. This CDR3 contains 13 residues. CDR3 sequence reads: CASSNQPTGELFF. As DNA, the CDR3 is TGTGCCAGCAGCAACCAGCCGACCGGGGAGCTGTTTTTT.

This clonotype was detected a few times. The chain employs TRBV7-9 and TRBJ1-1; D call uncertain. Germline V CDR1 and CDR2: SEHNR, FQNEAQ (reference sequence). V was shortened by 3 bases and J by 11 bases, with 4 bases between the two germline ends. The CDR3 totals 9 residues. The CDR3 DNA sequence: TGTGCCAGCAGCTTGGGCGCTTTCTTT. Translated, it gives CASSLGAFF.

This clonotype was recorded many times. V is TRBV28 and J is TRBJ2-7, with 8 bases lining up with TRBD2. V lost 6 bases to trimming and J lost 6 bases; unmatched junction nucleotides: 4. The CDR3 extends over 12 amino acids. The germline gives CDR1 MDHEN, CDR2 SYDVKM. This CDR3 reads CASRTAGGEQYF. CDR3 nucleotide sequence: TGTGCCAGCAGGACTGCGGGGGGCGAGCAGTACTTC.

On this clonotype itself: This sequence is one base from a far larger clone and is likely a read error. V usage is TRBV27 and J usage is TRBJ2-1, with 9 bases matching TRBD2. V was clipped by 8 bases and J by 10 bases; unmatched bases: 18. Germline V lookup: CDR1 MNHEY, CDR2 SMNVEV (reference sequence). The CDR3 consists of 16 residues. The CDR3 region has the DNA TGTGCCAGCCGAAGGCCGGGACTAGCCTCTGGGCACGAGCAGTTCTTC. It specifies CASRRPGLASGHEQFF.

This clonotype was observed at least ten times. The chain links TRBV11-2 to TRBJ2-1; 7 bases map to TRBD2. Germline CDR1 is SGHAT and CDR2 is FQNNGV. V shed 5 bases and J 8 bases; nucleotides not matched to a gene: 9. The length of the CDR3 is 14 residues. This CDR3 reads CASSTRTSNDEQFF. The CDR3 coding sequence is TGTGCCAGCAGCACAAGGACTAGTAACGATGAGCAGTTCTTC. Drawing the rest from reference TRBV11-2 and TRBJ2-1, the complete variable domain is EAGVAQSPRYKIIEKRQSVAFWCNPISGHATLYWYQQILGQGPKLLIQFQNNGVVDDSQLPKDRFSAERLKGVDSTLKIQPAKLEDSAVYLCASSTRTSNDEQFFGPGTRLTVL.

This clonotype was counted ten times or more. The genes are TRBV7-9 and TRBJ2-3; D gene uncertain. Trimming took 2 bases from V and 5 from J, leaving 5 bases between them. Per germline, CDR1 SEHNR and CDR2 FQNEAQ (reference sequence). This CDR3 region has 12 residues. The CDR3 DNA follows: TGTGCCAGCAGCTTATCGGGAGATACGCAGTATTTT. Its protein product is CASSLSGDTQYF.

This chain joins TRBV28 and TRBJ1-6; no clear D. Germline CDR1 and CDR2: MDHEN and SYDVKM. CDR3 length: 15 residues. Trimming cost V 3 bases and J 6 bases, with 12 bases left between them. The CDR3 protein is CASSLDTRGNSPLHF. Here the CDR3 DNA reads TGTGCCAGCAGTTTGGATACCCGGGGTAATTCACCCCTCCACTTT.

This clonotype was found a few times. This sequence joins TRBV6-9 and TRBJ2-5; possibly TRBD2 for D (6 bases). The germline V and J ends were trimmed by 3 bases and 9 bases, with 17 bases remaining between them. The CDR3 contains 14 residues. Per the germline V gene, CDR1 is MNHGY and CDR2 is SVAAGI. The CDR3 is CASSYSPAGEAQYF. The CDR3 DNA is TGTGCCAGCAGTTACTCACCCGCCGGGGAGGCCCAGTACTTC.

This clonotype came up a few times. The genes are TRBV6-2 or TRBV6-3 and TRBJ2-7; weak D call: TRBD2 (5 bases). Germline values: CDR1 MNHEY, CDR2 SVGEGT. The V end lost 6 bases, the J end lost 2 bases, and 11 bases lay between the germline ends. The CDR3 runs to 13 residues. CDR3 amino acids: CASSFEAAYEQYF. The CDR3 region has the DNA TGTGCCAGCAGCTTCGAAGCGGCCTACGAGCAGTACTTC.

The rearrangement uses TRBV6-1 and TRBJ2-3, with a possible D match to TRBD2 (7 bases). Trimming cost V 2 bases and J 4 bases, with 16 bases left between them. The CDR3 spans 16 residues. CDR1 and CDR2 (germline): MNHNS, SASEGT. CDR3 amino acids: CASSELAGEGADTQYF. The CDR3 DNA is TGTGCCAGCAGTGAATTGGCGGGGGAGGGGGCAGATACGCAGTATTTT.

This clonotype has a count of ten or more. V gene TRBV24-1 combines with J gene TRBJ1-1; 7 nucleotides agree with TRBD1. CDR3 length: 15 amino acids. Germline values: CDR1 KGHDR, CDR2 SFDVKD. V gave up 2 bases and J gave up 1 base; unmatched junction bases: 3. CDR3 DNA sequence: TGTGCCACCAGTGATTCTCGGACAGGGAACACTGAAGCTTTCTTT. Its translation is CATSDSRTGNTEAFF.

The V and J genes are TRBV2 and TRBJ2-3, with D possibly being TRBD1 or TRBD2 (6 bases each). The germline CDR1 and CDR2 sequences are SNHLY and FYNNEI. CDR3 length equals 16 residues. With 3 bases removed from V and 2 bases from J, the gap between germline ends came to 15 bases. The CDR3 protein is CASSDRGVGNTDTQYF. CDR3 nucleotides: TGTGCCAGCAGTGATAGGGGGGTGGGGAACACAGATACGCAGTATTTT. The variable domain in full, with the rest retrieved from reference TRBV2 and TRBJ2-3, is EPEVTQTPSHQVTQMGQEVILRCVPISNHLYFYWYRQILGQKVEFLVSFYNNEISEKSEIFDDQFSVERPDGSNFTLKIRSTKLEDSAMYFCASSDRGVGNTDTQYFGPGTRLTVL.

This clonotype was found a few times. The rearrangement links TRBV5-1 to TRBJ2-2; D call uncertain. The V gene lost 0 bases and the J gene lost 0 bases, with 6 bases spanning the gap. The CDR3 contains 15 residues. The germline gives CDR1 SGHRS, CDR2 YFSETQ. CDR3 amino acids: CASSLEQPNTGELFF. CDR3 DNA sequence: TGCGCCAGCAGCTTGGAACAGCCGAACACCGGGGAGCTGTTTTTT.

This clonotype was detected many times. This chain uses TRBV6-5 with TRBJ2-3, with a possible D match to TRBD2 (7 bases). CDR1 is MNHEY and CDR2 is SVGAGI in the germline V gene. The CDR3 contains 16 residues. Trimming pared 2 bases from V and 1 base from J, leaving 13 bases between. This CDR3 reads CASSYRGAIRTDTQYF. The CDR3, as DNA: TGTGCCAGCAGTTACCGGGGGGCCATACGCACAGATACGCAGTATTTT.

The sample holds many counts of this clonotype. V gene TRBV12-3 or TRBV12-4 combines with J gene TRBJ1-2, with 8 bases that match TRBD1. The CDR3 contains 12 residues. The V gene end was trimmed by 6 bases and the J gene end by 8 bases; junction bases not matched to a gene: 5. Here the CDR3 DNA reads TGTGCCAGCAGGGACAGGGATAAAGGCTACACCTTC. This sequence encodes CASRDRDKGYTF.

This chain connects TRBV20-1 to TRBJ1-2; D possibly corresponds to TRBD1 (6 bases). The germline V and J ends were trimmed by 3 bases and 6 bases, with 17 bases remaining between them. The germline gives CDR1 DFQATT, CDR2 SNEGSKA (reference sequence). The length of the CDR3 is 14 residues. The CDR3 loop reads CSARDPTGRDGYTF. The CDR3 nucleotides are TGCAGTGCTAGGGACCCGACAGGTCGCGATGGCTACACCTTC.

The CDR3 region is CASSFPLAGGQETQYF. CDR3 bases: TGTGCCAGCAGTTTTCCCCTAGCGGGGGGGCAGGAGACCCAGTACTTC. The rearrangement links TRBV12-3 or TRBV12-4 to TRBJ2-5, with TRBD2 identical over 12 bases. V trimming: 3 bases; J trimming: 5 bases; junction bases outside the gene matches: 7. The CDR3 runs 16 residues.

Regarding this clonotype: A far larger clone is a single base away, which makes a read error likely. CDR3 coding DNA: TGCAGTGCTAGTAGACTATACGAGCAGTTCTTC. It codes for CSASRLYEQFF. The rearrangement links TRBV20-1 to TRBJ2-1; a weak D match, TRBD2 (5 bases). Looked up from germline, CDR1 is DFQATT and CDR2 is SNEGSKA (reference sequence). Trimming cost V 3 bases and J 10 bases, with 10 bases left between them. This CDR3 is built from 11 residues.

This clonotype was counted between two and nine times. The chain's CDR3 is CATSELTSPEVETQYF. The CDR3 DNA follows: TGTGCCACCAGTGAACTGACTAGCCCGGAGGTGGAGACCCAGTACTTC. This chain links TRBV24-1 with TRBJ2-5, with 7 bases fitting TRBD2. Trimming cost V 4 bases and J 5 bases; bases outside gene matches: 12. This CDR3 comprises 16 residues. Germline-derived CDR1 and CDR2 are KGHDR and SFDVKD.

This clonotype came up many times. This chain uses TRBV9 with TRBJ2-7, with D perhaps matching TRBD1 (6 bases). There are 15 residues in the CDR3. In germline, CDR1 is SGDLS, CDR2 YYNGEE. Trimming cost V 1 base and J 2 bases, with 13 bases left between them. This CDR3 is CASSVKQGLTYEQYF. In DNA, the CDR3 is TGTGCCAGCAGCGTAAAGCAGGGGCTCACCTACGAGCAGTACTTC.

The chain joins TRBV7-2 to TRBJ2-5, with D possibly called TRBD1 or TRBD2 (5 bases each). Judging by the DNA end, TRBJ2-7 fits better; the J call may be wrong. The length of the CDR3 is 14 residues. Germline V gives CDR1 SGHTA, CDR2 FQGNSA. The CDR3 protein is CASSPAGRGYEQYF. CDR3 bases: TGTGCCAGCAGCCCGGCAGGGAGAGGTTACGAGCAGTACTTC.